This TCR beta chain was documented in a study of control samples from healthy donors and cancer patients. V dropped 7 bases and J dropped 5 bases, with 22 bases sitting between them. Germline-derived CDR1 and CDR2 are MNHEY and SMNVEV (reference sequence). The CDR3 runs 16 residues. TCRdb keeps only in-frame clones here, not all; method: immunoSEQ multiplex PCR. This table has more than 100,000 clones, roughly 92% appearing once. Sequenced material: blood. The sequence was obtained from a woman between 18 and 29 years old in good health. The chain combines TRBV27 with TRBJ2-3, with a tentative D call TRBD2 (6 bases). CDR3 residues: CASTGGAGGSGDTQYF. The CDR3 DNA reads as TGTGCCAGCACGGGTGGGGCCGGGGGTTCAGGAGATACGCAGTATTTT.